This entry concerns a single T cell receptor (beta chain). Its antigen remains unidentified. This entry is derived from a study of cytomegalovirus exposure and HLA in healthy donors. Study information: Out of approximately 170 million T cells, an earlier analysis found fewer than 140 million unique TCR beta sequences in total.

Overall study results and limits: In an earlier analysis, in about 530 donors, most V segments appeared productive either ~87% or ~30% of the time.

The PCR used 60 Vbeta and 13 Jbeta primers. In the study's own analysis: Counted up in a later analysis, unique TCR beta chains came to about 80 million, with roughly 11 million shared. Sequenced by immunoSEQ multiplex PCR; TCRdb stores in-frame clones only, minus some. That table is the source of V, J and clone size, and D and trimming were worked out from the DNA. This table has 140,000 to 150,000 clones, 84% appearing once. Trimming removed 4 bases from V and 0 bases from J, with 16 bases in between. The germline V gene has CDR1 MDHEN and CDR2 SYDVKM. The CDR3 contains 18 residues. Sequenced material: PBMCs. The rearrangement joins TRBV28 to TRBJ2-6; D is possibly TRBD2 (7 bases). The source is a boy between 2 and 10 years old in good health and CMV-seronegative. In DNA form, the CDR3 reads TGTGCCAGCAGTTCCCAGACAGGCGGGAGCTCTGGGGCCAACGTCCTGACTTTC. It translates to CASSSQTGGSSGANVLTF.